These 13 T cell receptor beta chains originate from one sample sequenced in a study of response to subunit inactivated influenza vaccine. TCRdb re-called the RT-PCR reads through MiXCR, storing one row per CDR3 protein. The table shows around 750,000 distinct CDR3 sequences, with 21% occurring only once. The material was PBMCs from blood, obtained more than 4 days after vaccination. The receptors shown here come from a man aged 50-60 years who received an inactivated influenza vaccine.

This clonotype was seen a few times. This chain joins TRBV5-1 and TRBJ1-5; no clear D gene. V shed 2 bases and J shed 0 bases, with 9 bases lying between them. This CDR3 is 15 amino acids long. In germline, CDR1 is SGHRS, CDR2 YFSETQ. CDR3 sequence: CASSFAVRSNQPQHF. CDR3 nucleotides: TGCGCCAGCAGCTTTGCTGTCCGTAGCAATCAGCCCCAGCATTTT.

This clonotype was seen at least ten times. Here the CDR3 DNA reads TGTGCCAGCTCCTCCTCGACAGGGGGCTACGAGCAGTACTTC. This codes for CASSSSTGGYEQYF. The rearrangement links TRBV12-3 or TRBV12-4 to TRBJ2-7, with 9 bases aligning to TRBD1. The CDR3 runs 14 residues. The J segment lost 3 bases and the V segment lost 8 bases, leaving 8 bases of the junction unmatched.

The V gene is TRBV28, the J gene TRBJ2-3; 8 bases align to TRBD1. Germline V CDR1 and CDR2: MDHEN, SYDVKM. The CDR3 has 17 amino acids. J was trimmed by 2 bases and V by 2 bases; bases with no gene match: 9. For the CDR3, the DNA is TGTGCCAGCAGTTTAGAGCCAACAGGGGGGAACACAGATACGCAGTATTTT. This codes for CASSLEPTGGNTDTQYF.

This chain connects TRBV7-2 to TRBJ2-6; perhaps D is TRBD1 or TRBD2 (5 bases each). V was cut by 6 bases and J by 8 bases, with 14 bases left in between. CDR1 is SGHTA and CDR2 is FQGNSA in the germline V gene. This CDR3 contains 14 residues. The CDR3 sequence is CASSLIGDPNVLTF. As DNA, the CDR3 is TGTGCCAGCAGTCTCATAGGGGACCCCAACGTCCTGACTTTC. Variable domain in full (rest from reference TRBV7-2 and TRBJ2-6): GAGVSQSPSNKVTEKGKDVELRCDPISGHTALYWYRQSLGQGLEFLIYFQGNSAPDKSGLPSDRFSAERTGGSVSTLTIQRTQQEDSAVYLCASSLIGDPNVLTFGAGSRLTVL.

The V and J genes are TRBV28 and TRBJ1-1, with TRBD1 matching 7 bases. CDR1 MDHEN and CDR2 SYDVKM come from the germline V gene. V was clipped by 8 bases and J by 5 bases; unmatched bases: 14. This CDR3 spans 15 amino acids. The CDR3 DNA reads TGTGCCAGCTGGGACAGAGCGATCGATAGGACTGAAGCTTTCTTT. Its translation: CASWDRAIDRTEAFF.

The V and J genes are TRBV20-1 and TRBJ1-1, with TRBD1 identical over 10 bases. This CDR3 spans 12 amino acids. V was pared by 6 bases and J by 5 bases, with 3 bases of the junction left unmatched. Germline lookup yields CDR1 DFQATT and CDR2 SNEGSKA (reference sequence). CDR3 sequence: CSAPDRGTEAFF. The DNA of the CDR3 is TGCAGTGCACCGGACAGGGGGACTGAAGCTTTCTTT.

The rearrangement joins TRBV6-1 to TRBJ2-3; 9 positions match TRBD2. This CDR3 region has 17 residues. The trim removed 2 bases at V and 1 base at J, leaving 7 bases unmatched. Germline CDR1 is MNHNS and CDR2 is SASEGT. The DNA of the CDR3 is TGTGCCAGCAGTGAATTCGGCGGGGGGGTGGGCACAGATACGCAGTATTTT. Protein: CASSEFGGGVGTDTQYF.

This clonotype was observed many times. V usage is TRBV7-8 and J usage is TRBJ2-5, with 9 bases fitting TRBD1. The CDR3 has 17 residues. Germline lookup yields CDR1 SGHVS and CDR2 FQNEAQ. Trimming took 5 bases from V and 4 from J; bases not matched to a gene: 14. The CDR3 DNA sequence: TGTGCCAGCAGCCCCAGCGGGACAGGGTGGTTGGGAGAGACCCAGTACTTC. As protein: CASSPSGTGWLGETQYF.

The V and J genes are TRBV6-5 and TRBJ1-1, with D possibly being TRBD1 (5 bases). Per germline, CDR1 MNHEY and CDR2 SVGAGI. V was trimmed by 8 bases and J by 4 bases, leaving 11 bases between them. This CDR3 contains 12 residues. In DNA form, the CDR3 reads TGTGCCAGCTCTACAAGGGGCACTGAAGCTTTCTTT. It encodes CASSTRGTEAFF.

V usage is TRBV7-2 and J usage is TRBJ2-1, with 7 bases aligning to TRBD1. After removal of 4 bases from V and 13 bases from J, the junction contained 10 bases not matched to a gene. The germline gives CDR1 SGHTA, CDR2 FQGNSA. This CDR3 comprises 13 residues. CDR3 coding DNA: TGTGCCAGCAGCTCTCCCGACAGGGTTGAACAGTTCTTC. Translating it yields CASSSPDRVEQFF. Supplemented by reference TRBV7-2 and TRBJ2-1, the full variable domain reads GAGVSQSPSNKVTEKGKDVELRCDPISGHTALYWYRQSLGQGLEFLIYFQGNSAPDKSGLPSDRFSAERTGGSVSTLTIQRTQQEDSAVYLCASSSPDRVEQFFGPGTRLTVL.

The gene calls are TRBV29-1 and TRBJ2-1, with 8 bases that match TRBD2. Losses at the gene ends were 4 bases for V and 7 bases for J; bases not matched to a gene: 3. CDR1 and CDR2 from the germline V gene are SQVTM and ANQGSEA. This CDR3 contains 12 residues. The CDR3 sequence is CSVVGLENEQFF. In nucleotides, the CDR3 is TGCAGCGTTGTGGGACTAGAGAATGAGCAGTTCTTC.

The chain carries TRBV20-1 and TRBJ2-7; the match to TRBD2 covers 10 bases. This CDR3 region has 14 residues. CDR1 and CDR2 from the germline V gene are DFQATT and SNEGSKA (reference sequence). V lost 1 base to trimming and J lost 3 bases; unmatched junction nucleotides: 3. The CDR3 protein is CSARVWTSGYEQYF. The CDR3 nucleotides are TGCAGTGCTAGAGTCTGGACTAGCGGCTACGAGCAGTACTTC.

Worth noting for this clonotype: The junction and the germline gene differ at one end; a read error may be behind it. The CDR3 is CASSLGQPTEQYF. In DNA form, the CDR3 reads TGTGCCAGCAGTTTAGGACAGCCTACGGAGCAGTACTTC. J is TRBJ2-7 and V is TRBV7-9; perhaps TRBD1 as D (6 bases). This CDR3 is built from 13 residues. Germline V CDR1 and CDR2: SEHNR, FQNEAQ (reference sequence).